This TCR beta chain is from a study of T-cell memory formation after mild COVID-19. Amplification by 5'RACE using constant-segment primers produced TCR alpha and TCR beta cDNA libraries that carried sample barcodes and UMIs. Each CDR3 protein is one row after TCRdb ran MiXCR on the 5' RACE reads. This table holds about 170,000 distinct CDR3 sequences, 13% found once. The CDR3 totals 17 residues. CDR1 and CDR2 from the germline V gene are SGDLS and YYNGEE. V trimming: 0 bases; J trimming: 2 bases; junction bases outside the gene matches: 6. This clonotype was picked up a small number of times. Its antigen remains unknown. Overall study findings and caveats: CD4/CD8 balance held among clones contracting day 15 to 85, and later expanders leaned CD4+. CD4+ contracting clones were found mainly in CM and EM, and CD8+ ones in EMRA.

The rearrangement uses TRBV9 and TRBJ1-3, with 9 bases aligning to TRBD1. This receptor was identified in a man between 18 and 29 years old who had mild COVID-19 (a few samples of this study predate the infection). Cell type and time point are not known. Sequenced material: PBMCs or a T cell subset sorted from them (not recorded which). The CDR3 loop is CASSVEPRTGAGNTIYF. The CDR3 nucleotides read TGTGCCAGCAGCGTAGAGCCCAGGACAGGGGCTGGAAACACCATATATTTT.